These 16 T cell receptor beta chains originate from one sample sequenced in a study of T cells in Graves' hyperthyroidism and ophthalmopathy. There were TCR beta CDR3 regions amplified from RNA transcripts. Researchers ran a first-round RT-PCR on the TCR CDR3 using the HTBI primer set. TCRdb redid the calling of the multiplex PCR reads with MiXCR, one entry per CDR3 protein. Of more than 500,000 distinct CDR3 sequences listed, around 15% are singletons. The sequenced sample consisted of blood. These receptors came from a woman aged 40-49 years with Graves' ophthalmopathy.

The chain has TRBV18 and TRBJ2-6; D is uncertain. The CDR3 contains 14 residues. V dropped 1 base and J dropped 1 base, with 2 bases sitting between them. CDR1 and CDR2 (germline): KGHSH, LQKENI. CDR3 region: CASSPQSGANVLTF. The CDR3 bases are TGTGCCAGCTCACCACAGTCTGGGGCCAACGTCCTGACTTTC. The variable domain in full, with the rest retrieved from reference TRBV18 and TRBJ2-6, is NAGVMQNPRHLVRRRGQEARLRCSPMKGHSHVYWYRQLPEEGLKFMVYLQKENIIDESGMPKERFSAEFPKEGPSILRIQQVVRGDSAAYFCASSPQSGANVLTFGAGSRLTVL.

This clonotype showed up many times. This chain connects TRBV28 to TRBJ2-7; 7 bases line up with TRBD2. This CDR3 region has 16 residues. Germline assignment: CDR1 MDHEN and CDR2 SYDVKM. J gave up 1 base and V 5 bases, and 11 bases lay outside the gene matches. CDR3 residues: CASSRKIGRTSYEQYF. CDR3 DNA: TGTGCCAGCAGTCGTAAAATCGGGAGGACTTCCTACGAGCAGTACTTC.

This clonotype has at least ten counts. The V gene is TRBV28, the J gene TRBJ2-7; TRBD1 is a possible D gene (5 bases). Trimming left V 3 bases short and J 2 bases short, with 14 bases between. CDR3 length equals 15 residues. CDR1 and CDR2 (germline): MDHEN, SYDVKM. CDR3: CASSLTAPRTYEQYF. As DNA, the CDR3 is TGTGCCAGCAGTTTGACAGCCCCTCGCACCTACGAGCAGTACTTC. The whole variable domain, remainder taken from reference TRBV28 and TRBJ2-7, is DVKVTQSSRYLVKRTGEKVFLECVQDMDHENMFWYRQDPGLGLRLIYFSYDVKMKEKGDIPEGYSVSREKKERFSLILESASTNQTSMYLCASSLTAPRTYEQYFGPGTRLTVT.

The J gene is TRBJ2-5, the V gene TRBV28, with a weak D call TRBD2 (5 bases). The V end lost 5 bases, the J end lost 2 bases, and 12 bases lay between the germline ends. The CDR3 is made up of 14 amino acids. Per germline, CDR1 MDHEN and CDR2 SYDVKM. CDR3 protein: CASSPWRSQETQYF. CDR3 in DNA: TGTGCCAGCAGTCCCTGGAGGTCTCAAGAGACCCAGTACTTC.

This clonotype has a count of ten or more. The rearrangement links TRBV27 to TRBJ1-2; TRBD1 aligns across 7 bases. CDR3 length: 15 amino acids. Germline trimming cut 9 bases from V and 5 bases from J; bases unmatched to any gene: 15. The germline gives CDR1 MNHEY, CDR2 SMNVEV (reference sequence). CDR3 in amino acids: CASGPRTGQPYGYTF. CDR3 coding DNA: TGTGCCAGTGGTCCTCGCACGGGACAGCCATATGGCTACACCTTC.

This clonotype was recorded many times. J is TRBJ1-1 and V is TRBV29-1; no firm D call. CDR1 SQVTM and CDR2 ANQGSEA come from the germline V gene. V lost 2 bases, J lost 1 base, and 8 bases lay in between. This CDR3 is built from 13 residues. The CDR3 nucleotides are TGCAGCGTTGAACAGCAATGGAACACTGAAGCTTTCTTT. As protein: CSVEQQWNTEAFF. The complete variable domain, with remaining parts taken from reference TRBV29-1 and TRBJ1-1, reads SAVISQKPSRDICQRGTSLTIQCQVDSQVTMMFWYRQQPGQSLTLIATANQGSEATYESGFVIDKFPISRPNLTFSTLTVSNMSPEDSSIYLCSVEQQWNTEAFFGQGTRLTVV.

The V call is TRBV30, the J call TRBJ2-1; either TRBD1 or TRBD2 may supply D (6 bases each). Germline CDR1 GTSNPN, CDR2 SVGIG (reference sequence). Trimming pared 3 bases from V and 7 bases from J, leaving 13 bases between. The CDR3 consists of 13 residues. The CDR3 protein is CAWRIRGGNEQFF. For the CDR3, the DNA is TGTGCCTGGAGGATCAGGGGAGGAAATGAGCAGTTCTTC.

At least ten counts were recorded for this clonotype. V is TRBV19 and J is TRBJ1-1; no firm D call. V was shortened by 2 bases and J by 1 base, with 11 bases between the two germline ends. The germline V gene has CDR1 LNHDA and CDR2 SQIVND (reference sequence). This CDR3 contains 15 residues. CDR3 bases: TGTGCCAGTAGTATAACGCAAAGGGAGAACACTGAAGCTTTCTTT. Translated: CASSITQRENTEAFF.

The chain combines TRBV6-2 or TRBV6-3 with TRBJ1-1; TRBD1 matches at 8 bases. Germline assignment: CDR1 MNHEY and CDR2 SVGEGT. V lost 4 bases and J lost 1; bases outside the gene matches: 8. This CDR3 is built from 16 residues. The CDR3 region is CASSFRTGTGNTEAFF. The CDR3 DNA reads as TGTGCCAGCAGTTTCCGAACCGGGACAGGGAACACTGAAGCTTTCTTT.

The chain combines TRBV18 with TRBJ2-7; 7 positions agree with TRBD1. V trimming: 3 bases; J trimming: 5 bases; junction bases outside the gene matches: 7. Per germline, CDR1 KGHSH and CDR2 LQKENI. The CDR3 consists of 14 residues. The CDR3 region is CASSPEDRDDEQYF. CDR3 nucleotide sequence: TGTGCCAGCTCACCCGAAGACAGGGACGACGAGCAGTACTTC.

This clonotype was counted at least ten times. V and J are TRBV6-5 and TRBJ1-2; D may be TRBD1 (6 bases). The CDR3 consists of 14 residues. Germline V gene lookup returns CDR1 MNHEY and CDR2 SVGAGI. V dropped 7 bases and J dropped 2 bases, with 14 bases sitting between them. The CDR3 DNA is TGTGCCAGCACCAAAACAGGGTCCAACTATGGCTACACCTTC. This sequence encodes CASTKTGSNYGYTF.

This clonotype was counted ten times or more. The chain recombines TRBV15 with TRBJ1-3, with D tentatively TRBD1 (5 bases). This CDR3 is 16 amino acids long. Germline CDR1 and CDR2: LNHNV and YYDKDF (reference sequence). Trimming shortened V by 1 base and J by 0 bases, and 10 bases separated the two germline ends. In DNA form, the CDR3 reads TGTGCCACCAGCAGAGGACAGCCTGGCTCTGGAAACACCATATATTTT. Amino acid sequence: CATSRGQPGSGNTIYF.

This clonotype was seen ten or more times. This sequence joins TRBV30 and TRBJ2-7; possible D gene TRBD2, 6 bases. Trimming took 8 bases from V and 6 from J, leaving 23 bases between them. Per the germline V gene, CDR1 is GTSNPN and CDR2 is SVGIG (reference sequence). The CDR3 length is 14 residues. CDR3 bases: TGTGCCGCTTCAGGTGCTCGGAGGGCCTCCGAGCAGTACTTC. It is translated as CAASGARRASEQYF.

Ten or more counts support this clonotype. The chain combines TRBV7-2 with TRBJ2-7; TRBD1 might be the D (5 bases). The CDR3 loop spans 15 amino acids. Germline V lookup: CDR1 SGHTA, CDR2 FQGNSA. The V end lost 1 base, the J end lost 0 bases, and 10 bases lay between the germline ends. CDR3 in amino acids: CASSLVGLSSYEQYF. CDR3 bases: TGTGCCAGCAGCTTAGTGGGGCTGAGCTCCTACGAGCAGTACTTC.

This clonotype was observed many times. The gene calls are TRBV12-3 or TRBV12-4 and TRBJ2-7, with D perhaps TRBD1 (6 bases). Trimming cost V 3 bases and J 2 bases, with 11 bases left between them. The CDR3 sequence is 14 residues long. CDR3 sequence reads: CASSFGDTTYEQYF. CDR3 bases: TGTGCCAGCAGTTTTGGGGACACGACCTACGAGCAGTACTTC.

The sample holds many counts of this clonotype. The V call is TRBV6-1, the J call TRBJ2-7; 8 bases fit TRBD1. CDR3 length: 15 amino acids. J gave up 1 base and V 6 bases, and 8 bases lay outside the gene matches. CDR1 and CDR2 (germline): MNHNS, SASEGT. The CDR3, as DNA: TGTGCCAGCAGGATGGGGACAGGAGTTTCCTACGAGCAGTACTTC. Encoded protein: CASRMGTGVSYEQYF.